The 20 T cell receptor beta chains reported below all come from one sample, sequenced in a study of T cell changes during pregnancy in multiple sclerosis. Clones were read by immunoSEQ multiplex PCR, and TCRdb kept only the in-frame ones, dropping some. The profile shows tens of thousands of clones, 92% of them singletons. Source: peripheral blood, taken before pregnancy. The receptors shown here come from a female donor with multiple sclerosis, enrolled in a pregnancy study.

The chain has TRBV6-4 and TRBJ2-1, with D hard to call. The CDR3 loop spans 15 amino acids. V dropped 6 bases and J dropped 0 bases, with 12 bases sitting between them. In germline, CDR1 is MRHNA, CDR2 SNTAGT. CDR3 amino acids: CASSPPESSYNEQFF. The CDR3 bases are TGTGCCAGCAGCCCCCCCGAGAGCTCCTACAATGAGCAGTTCTTC.

The chain has TRBV23-1 and TRBJ2-7; D might be TRBD1 (5 bases). TRBV23-1 is an ORF for which the function is uncertain. Trimming left V 0 bases short and J 2 bases short, with 11 bases between. The CDR3 covers 15 residues. This CDR3 reads CASSQSRQGPYEQYF. The CDR3 nucleotides read TGCGCCAGCAGTCAATCGAGGCAGGGCCCCTACGAGCAGTACTTC.

This rearrangement joins TRBV6-5 to TRBJ1-1; D is possibly TRBD1 (5 bases). V lost 8 bases and J 1 base, leaving 17 bases between the germline ends. Germline V lookup: CDR1 MNHEY, CDR2 SVGAGI. The CDR3 has 15 residues. The DNA for the CDR3 is TGTGCCAGCCGGGGGACGGCTTATCCGAACACTGAAGCTTTCTTT. It specifies CASRGTAYPNTEAFF.

V gene TRBV6-1 combines with J gene TRBJ2-3; 9 bases align to TRBD1. With 7 bases clipped from V and 5 bases from J, the junction kept 10 bases outside the gene matches. Germline CDR1 reads MNHNS; CDR2 reads SASEGT. The CDR3 length is 15 residues. This CDR3 is CASTYDRGERDTQYF. CDR3 sequence (DNA): TGTGCCAGCACCTATGACAGGGGGGAACGAGATACGCAGTATTTT.

Here the CDR3 reads CASSAYRGNTGELFF. The CDR3 DNA reads TGTGCCAGCAGCGCCTACAGGGGTAACACCGGGGAGCTGTTTTTT. The chain carries TRBV9 and TRBJ2-2; TRBD1 matches at 7 bases. This CDR3 is 15 amino acids long. The V gene's germline CDR1 is SGDLS and CDR2 YYNGEE. Trimming at V came to 3 bases and at J to 2 bases, leaving 4 bases not matched to a gene.

The J gene is TRBJ2-7, the V gene TRBV29-1; the D gene is possibly TRBD1 (5 bases). Deletions cut 7 bases from V and 2 bases from J, with 12 bases between. Germline V gene data show CDR1 as SQVTM and CDR2 as ANQGSEA. This CDR3 has 12 residues. CDR3: CSAWGLTYEQYF. The CDR3 coding sequence is TGCAGCGCATGGGGCCTAACCTACGAGCAGTACTTC.

This chain uses TRBV2 with TRBJ2-7, with a possible D match to TRBD1 (6 bases). Trimming left V 6 bases short and J 2 bases short, with 11 bases between. Per germline, CDR1 SNHLY and CDR2 FYNNEI. The CDR3 is 13 residues long. The CDR3 spells CASRRDTPYEQYF. As DNA, the CDR3 is TGTGCCAGCAGGAGGGACACACCCTACGAGCAGTACTTC. Looking up the rest from reference TRBV2 and TRBJ2-7 gives the full variable domain: EPEVTQTPSHQVTQMGQEVILRCVPISNHLYFYWYRQILGQKVEFLVSFYNNEISEKSEIFDDQFSVERPDGSNFTLKIRSTKLEDSAMYFCASRRDTPYEQYFGPGTRLTVT.

The chain uses TRBV5-1 and TRBJ2-1, with 8 nucleotides matching TRBD2. The ends lost 3 bases at V and 0 bases at J; junction bases unmatched: 5. CDR1 SGHRS and CDR2 YFSETQ come from the germline V gene. The CDR3 loop spans 16 amino acids. The CDR3 DNA follows: TGCGCCAGCAGCTGGCTAGCGGGCAGCTCCTACAATGAGCAGTTCTTC. Translation gives CASSWLAGSSYNEQFF.

V gene TRBV5-1 combines with J gene TRBJ1-1; 8 nucleotides align to TRBD1. The V gene's germline CDR1 is SGHRS and CDR2 YFSETQ. CDR3 length equals 19 residues. V lost 2 bases and J lost 0; bases outside the gene matches: 15. The CDR3 here is CASSFSKSDREGMNTEAFF. CDR3 in DNA: TGCGCCAGCAGCTTCTCTAAGTCGGACAGGGAGGGAATGAACACTGAAGCTTTCTTT.

The CDR3 DNA follows: TGTGCCAGCAACCGAGGGGGTGAAAAACTGTTTTTT. Its translation: CASNRGGEKLFF. V usage is TRBV13 and J usage is TRBJ1-4; TRBD1 might be the D (6 bases). This CDR3 comprises 12 residues. CDR1 PRHDT and CDR2 FYEKMQ come from the germline V gene (reference sequence). Between the trimmed V and J ends, which lost 7 bases and 7 bases, there was a span of 10 bases.

This clone was recorded once. CDR3 DNA sequence: TGTGCCAGCAGCTCGGGACAGGGGATGAACACTGAAGCTTTCTTT. Its protein product is CASSSGQGMNTEAFF. The genes are TRBV14 and TRBJ1-1; 10 positions match TRBD1. There are 15 residues in the CDR3. Germline assignment: CDR1 SGHDN and CDR2 FVKESK. The V and J ends lost 5 bases and 0 bases, in that order; junction bases with no gene match: 3.

The chain couples TRBV2 to TRBJ1-2; 9 nucleotides agree with TRBD1. V gave up 6 bases and J gave up 8 bases; unmatched junction bases: 4. This CDR3 is 12 amino acids long. Germline V lookup: CDR1 SNHLY, CDR2 FYNNEI. This CDR3 reads CASRDRGGGYTF. CDR3 in DNA: TGTGCCAGCAGGGACAGGGGTGGCGGCTACACCTTC.

The chain uses TRBV29-1 and TRBJ2-3, with unresolved D. The CDR3 is 14 amino acids. Per germline, CDR1 SQVTM and CDR2 ANQGSEA. V was trimmed by 5 bases and J by 1 base, leaving 13 bases between them. CDR3 sequence (DNA): TGCAGCGTTTTCGCCTATTCTGGCACAGATACGCAGTATTTT. Protein sequence: CSVFAYSGTDTQYF.

The chain carries TRBV25-1 and TRBJ1-2; D uncertain. Germline values: CDR1 MGHDK, CDR2 SYGVNS. Deletions cut 6 bases from V and 8 bases from J, with 13 bases between. The CDR3 length is 12 residues. The CDR3 nucleotides read TGTGCCAGCAGCGCTTGGGCTTGGGGCTACACCTTC. This translates into CASSAWAWGYTF.

The chain links TRBV28 to TRBJ2-1; TRBD2 matches 7 bases. V was pared by 5 bases and J by 7 bases, with 14 bases of the junction left unmatched. CDR1 is MDHEN and CDR2 is SYDVKM in the germline V gene. The CDR3 has 16 amino acids. CDR3 residues: CASSVPGGGLRNEQFF. For the CDR3, the DNA is TGTGCCAGCAGTGTGCCCGGCGGGGGATTGAGGAATGAGCAGTTCTTC.

This CDR3 reads CSVIDGGLFGYTF. The CDR3 coding sequence is TGCAGCGTTATAGACGGGGGACTTTTTGGCTACACCTTC. This chain links TRBV29-1 with TRBJ1-2, with a tentative D call TRBD1 (5 bases). In germline, CDR1 is SQVTM, CDR2 ANQGSEA. The V gene lost 5 bases and the J gene lost 7 bases, with 17 bases spanning the gap. This CDR3 comprises 13 residues.

The V gene is TRBV13, the J gene TRBJ2-3; tentatively, D is TRBD2 (7 bases). V dropped 5 bases and J dropped 6 bases, with 18 bases sitting between them. The length of the CDR3 is 15 residues. Germline loops: CDR1 PRHDT, CDR2 FYEKMQ (reference sequence). CDR3 bases: TGTGCCAGCAGCCCTCGAGGGGGGGCAAGGGATACGCAGTATTTT. This gives the protein CASSPRGGARDTQYF.

The gene calls are TRBV11-1 and TRBJ2-7; TRBD1 is a possible D gene (6 bases). Trimming shortened V by 1 base and J by 8 bases, and 9 bases separated the two germline ends. Germline V gives CDR1 SGHAT, CDR2 FQDESV (reference sequence). The CDR3 covers 12 residues. CDR3 protein: CASSLVGGKQYF. CDR3 sequence (DNA): TGTGCCAGCAGCTTAGTAGGGGGAAAGCAGTACTTC. Variable domain in full (rest from reference TRBV11-1 and TRBJ2-7): EAEVAQSPRYKITEKSQAVAFWCDPISGHATLYWYRQILGQGPELLVQFQDESVVDDSQLPKDRFSAERLKGVDSTLKIQPAELGDSAMYLCASSLVGGKQYFGPGTRLTVT.

The V call is TRBV28, the J call TRBJ1-3; D might be TRBD1 (6 bases). The CDR3 totals 16 residues. CDR1 MDHEN and CDR2 SYDVKM come from the germline V gene. V lost 5 bases and J 1 base, leaving 15 bases between the germline ends. Here the CDR3 DNA reads TGTGCCAGCAGTACCTACAGGGTCTTTTCTGGAAACACCATATATTTT. Encoded protein: CASSTYRVFSGNTIYF.

J is TRBJ2-2 and V is TRBV5-1; TRBD1 aligns across 10 bases. The CDR3 length is 16 residues. With 4 bases clipped from V and 1 base from J, the junction kept 4 bases outside the gene matches. From germline, CDR1 is SGHRS and CDR2 YFSETQ. The CDR3 protein is CASSPGQGVNTGELFF. CDR3 DNA: TGCGCCAGCAGCCCCGGACAGGGGGTGAACACCGGGGAGCTGTTTTTT.